This T cell receptor beta chain was found in a study of T cells after yellow fever vaccination. Background on the study: In the case of low-cell-number fractions, SMART-Seq v4 Ultra Low Input was used for preparation. Points from the study as a whole: A weaker but faster secondary response was observed, peaking on day 5 versus 15. The CD4 compartment and the CD8 compartment contained a small share of clonotypes in common.

Via MiXCR, TCRdb re-called the 5' RACE reads, giving one row per CDR3 protein. The sample records 200,000 to 300,000 distinct CDR3 sequences, approximately 3.6% being singletons. The germline V gene has CDR1 SGHTA and CDR2 FQGNSA. The CDR3 is 14 amino acids. The germline V and J ends were trimmed by 3 bases and 4 bases, with 12 bases remaining between them. This clonotype has a count of ten or more. Its specificity is not known. This clonotype originated in a man younger than 35 who received the YFV17D yellow fever vaccine. The sequencing used PBMCs, collected 15 days after the yellow fever booster vaccination. This chain links TRBV7-2 with TRBJ1-1; tentatively, D is TRBD1 (6 bases). Written as DNA, the CDR3 is TGTGCCAGCAGCTTTGGGACACCGGTCACTGAAGCTTTCTTT. It encodes CASSFGTPVTEAFF.